This T cell receptor beta chain was identified in a study of cytotoxic CD8 clonotypes in ibrutinib-treated CLL. Study as a whole: There were 11 relapsed/refractory patients and around 15 treatment-naive patients, and fewer than 18 were IGHV unmutated.

The CDR3 loop spans 16 amino acids. Germline V lookup: CDR1 LGHNA, CDR2 YNFKEQ. The junction had 8 bases not matched to a gene; V was cut back by 0 bases and J by 5 bases. Produced via immunoSEQ multiplex PCR; TCRdb's table is partial and in-frame only. The sample carries about 130,000 clones, roughly three quarters recorded once. The J gene is TRBJ2-5, the V gene TRBV4-2, with 8 bases fitting TRBD2. The material was PBMCs, obtained after 12 months of ibrutinib treatment. The clonotype comes from a human donor with chronic lymphocytic leukemia. This chain's CDR3 is CASSQDSVERGETQYF. The CDR3 DNA reads TGTGCCAGCAGCCAAGATAGTGTCGAGCGGGGGGAGACCCAGTACTTC.